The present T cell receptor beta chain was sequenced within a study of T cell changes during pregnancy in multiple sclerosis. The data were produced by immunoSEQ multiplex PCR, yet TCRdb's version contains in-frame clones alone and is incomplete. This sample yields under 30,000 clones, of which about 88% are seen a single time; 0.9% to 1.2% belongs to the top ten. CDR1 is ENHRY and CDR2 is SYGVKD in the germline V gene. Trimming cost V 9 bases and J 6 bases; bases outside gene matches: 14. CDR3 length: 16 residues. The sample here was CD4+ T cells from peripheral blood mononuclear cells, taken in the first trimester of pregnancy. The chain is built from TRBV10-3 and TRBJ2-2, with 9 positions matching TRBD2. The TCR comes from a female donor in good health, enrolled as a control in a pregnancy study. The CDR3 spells CAIGQASGMGAGELFF. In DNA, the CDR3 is TGTGCCATAGGGCAGGCTAGCGGGATGGGAGCCGGGGAGCTGTTTTTT.